Below are 22 T cell receptor beta chains sequenced from a single sample in a study of preoperative IRX-2 immunotherapy in early breast cancer. Treatment denoted: preoperative locoregional IRX-2 cytokine immunotherapy. Assay: immunoSEQ multiplex PCR; the TCRdb copy retains only in-frame clones and omits some. The profile shows 4,200 or so clones, around two thirds of them singletons. This specimen consisted of tumor tissue, obtained after IRX-2 immunotherapy. The receptor set was obtained from a human donor with breast cancer.

The chain employs TRBV1 and TRBJ2-3; the DNA was not used to check the table's D call, TRBD2. TRBV1 is designated a pseudogene. The CDR3 loop spans 15 amino acids. As DNA, the CDR3 is TGCACCAGCAGCCGGACTAGCGGGATGACAGATACGCAGTATTTT. This translates into CTSSRTSGMTDTQYF.

This clone showed up just a few times. V gene TRBV11-3 combines with J gene TRBJ1-1; D might be TRBD1 (6 bases). The CDR3 consists of 15 residues. Germline values: CDR1 SGHNT, CDR2 YENEEA. V was pared by 4 bases and J by 7 bases, with 19 bases between. The CDR3 bases are TGTGCCAGCAGCTCCCCAGCGGGGGGGCAAAGTGAAGCTTTCTTT. This encodes CASSSPAGGQSEAFF.

The rearrangement uses TRBV25-1 and TRBJ1-3, with D possibly matching TRBD1 (6 bases). Per the germline V gene, CDR1 is MGHDK and CDR2 is SYGVNS. The ends were cut back, 8 bases at V and 4 bases at J, with 12 bases in the middle. CDR3 length: 13 amino acids. The CDR3 loop reads CASSTGLGNTIYF. The DNA for the CDR3 is TGTGCCAGCTCAACAGGGTTGGGAAACACCATATATTTT.

V is TRBV18 and J is TRBJ1-3, with D unresolved. There are 17 residues in the CDR3. CDR1 is KGHSH and CDR2 is LQKENI in the germline V gene. Between the trimmed V and J ends, which lost 3 bases and 1 base, there was a span of 16 bases. CDR3 bases: TGTGCCAGCTCACCCCTTACCAACTGGAGGTCTGGAAACACCATATATTTT. Translation: CASSPLTNWRSGNTIYF.

This rearrangement joins TRBV6-8 to TRBJ2-4; D is perhaps TRBD1 (5 bases). This CDR3 comprises 13 residues. Germline loops: CDR1 MNHGY, CDR2 SAAAGT. Trimming stripped 6 bases from V and 13 bases from J, with 19 bases between. CDR3 sequence reads: CASSPTQAAFQYF. The CDR3 nucleotides are TGTGCCAGCAGCCCCACACAGGCAGCTTTCCAGTACTTC.

The V and J genes are TRBV28 and TRBJ2-7; 7 positions agree with TRBD2. The germline V gene has CDR1 MDHEN and CDR2 SYDVKM. With V trimmed by 3 bases and J by 0 bases, 8 bases remained unmatched. The CDR3 sequence is 16 residues long. CDR3 in amino acids: CASSFLGGYYSYEQYF. CDR3 DNA: TGTGCCAGCAGTTTTTTGGGGGGGTACTACTCCTACGAGCAGTACTTC.

The DNA for the CDR3 is TGTGCCAGCTCGCCTACCGGTGACTATGGCTACACCTTC. This translates into CASSPTGDYGYTF. This sequence joins TRBV18 and TRBJ1-2; D remains ambiguous. The CDR3 runs 13 residues. The germline V gene has CDR1 KGHSH and CDR2 LQKENI. The ends were cut back, 6 bases at V and 3 bases at J, with 11 bases in the middle.

This sequence joins TRBV12-5 and TRBJ1-5, with D tentatively TRBD1 (6 bases). The CDR3 runs to 13 residues. Germline values: CDR1 LGHNT, CDR2 FRNRAP. V gave up 1 base and J gave up 5 bases, with 6 bases separating them. The CDR3 coding sequence is TGTGCTAGTGGTTTGGGGGGGCATCAGCCCCAGCATTTT. Protein: CASGLGGHQPQHF.

The chain joins TRBV30 to TRBJ1-2; 8 bases match TRBD1. The CDR3 is made up of 15 amino acids. CDR1 and CDR2 (germline): GTSNPN, SVGIG (reference sequence). Trimming removed 0 bases from V and 4 bases from J; junction bases left unmatched: 7. The CDR3 loop reads CAWSVRQGARYGYTF. In nucleotides, the CDR3 is TGTGCCTGGAGTGTACGCCAGGGGGCCCGCTATGGCTACACCTTC. The whole variable domain, remainder taken from reference TRBV30 and TRBJ1-2, is SQTIHQWPATLVQPVGSPLSLECTVEGTSNPNLYWYRQAAGRGLQLLFYSVGIGQISSEVPQNLSASRPQDRQFILSSKKLLLSDSGFYLCAWSVRQGARYGYTFGSGTRLTVV.

The chain joins TRBV1 to TRBJ1-2; TRBD1 was called by the table and not checked on the DNA. TRBV1 is classified as a pseudogene. The CDR3 extends over 14 amino acids. In nucleotides, the CDR3 is TGCGCCAGCAGCCAAGAACAGACGAACTATGGCTACACCTTC. Its translation is CASSQEQTNYGYTF.

The chain carries TRBV19 and TRBJ2-1; 9 positions match TRBD1. After removal of 5 bases from V and 4 bases from J, the junction contained 9 bases not matched to a gene. The length of the CDR3 is 16 residues. The germline V gene has CDR1 LNHDA and CDR2 SQIVND (reference sequence). CDR3 sequence reads: CASSAKGQGYYNEQFF. The CDR3 DNA sequence: TGTGCCAGTAGTGCAAAGGGACAGGGTTATTACAATGAGCAGTTCTTC.

Within the sample, this clone is large. The chain is built from TRBV18 and TRBJ2-6; tentative D call: TRBD1 (5 bases). The germline V gene encodes CDR1 KGHSH and CDR2 LQKENI. V lost 6 bases and J lost 0, with 9 bases in between. The CDR3 contains 15 residues. The CDR3 loop is CASSGLTSGANVLTF. CDR3 coding DNA: TGTGCCAGCTCGGGGCTGACCTCTGGGGCCAACGTCCTGACTTTC.

The chain couples TRBV6-8 to TRBJ2-2; D may be TRBD1 or TRBD2 (6 bases each). Germline CDR1 and CDR2: MNHGY and SAAAGT. The CDR3 contains 16 residues. V was shortened by 3 bases and J by 5 bases, with 16 bases between the two germline ends. The CDR3 nucleotides are TGTGCCAGCAGTTATGGGTCGGGGGCGCGTACCGGGGAGCTGTTTTTT. Protein: CASSYGSGARTGELFF.

On this clone: This sample also contains other DNA sequences that code for the same CDR3. The J gene is TRBJ2-5, the V gene TRBV18, with D tentatively TRBD1 or TRBD2 (5 bases each). V lost 2 bases and J lost 1, with 5 bases in between. Germline CDR1 and CDR2: KGHSH and LQKENI. This CDR3 contains 13 residues. The CDR3 nucleotides are TGTGCCAGCTCACCAGGGGGCCAAGAGACCCAGTACTTC. Amino acid sequence: CASSPGGQETQYF.

The chain employs TRBV6-8 and TRBJ1-5; D ambiguous. V was pared by 2 bases and J by 4 bases, with 6 bases between. CDR1 is MNHGY and CDR2 is SAAAGT in the germline V gene. CDR3 length: 13 amino acids. The CDR3 DNA is TGTGCCAGCAGTTACGGGGAAAATCAGCCCCAGCATTTT. Its translation is CASSYGENQPQHF.

This clone was found once. The V and J genes are TRBV11-3 and TRBJ2-7; maybe TRBD2 (6 bases). Germline CDR1 and CDR2: SGHNT and YENEEA. This CDR3 is built from 15 residues. The V end was cut by 1 base, the J end by 6 bases, with 16 bases between. The CDR3 sequence: CASSLGFRGNSEQYF. DNA of the CDR3: TGTGCCAGCAGCTTAGGTTTCCGGGGGAACAGCGAGCAGTACTTC.

The CDR3 DNA reads TGTGCCAGTAGTATCGGCAGCTTATCCAATCAGCCCCAGCATTTT. The encoded protein is CASSIGSLSNQPQHF. This chain joins TRBV19 and TRBJ1-5; D not certain. CDR1 is LNHDA, CDR2 SQIVND, per germline (reference sequence). The CDR3 extends over 15 amino acids. With 3 bases removed from V and 3 bases from J, the gap between germline ends came to 12 bases.

This clone was counted between two and nine times. The CDR3 loop is CSVESGRSYGYTF. The CDR3 coding sequence is TGCAGCGTTGAAAGTGGCCGATCATATGGCTACACCTTC. The gene calls are TRBV29-1 and TRBJ1-2; no reliable D call. V lost 2 bases to trimming and J lost 5 bases, with 12 bases between them. Germline V gene lookup returns CDR1 SQVTM and CDR2 ANQGSEA. The CDR3 has 13 residues.

This clone was detected only once. This CDR3 reads CASSRSTVNEQFF. The CDR3 bases are TGTGCCAGCTCACGTTCTACCGTCAATGAGCAGTTCTTC. The chain employs TRBV18 and TRBJ2-1; the D is unclear. The germline CDR1 and CDR2 sequences are KGHSH and LQKENI. CDR3 length: 13 residues. Trimming stripped 4 bases from V and 6 bases from J, with 10 bases between.

To note about this clone: Compared with germline, one end of the junction differs, possibly owing to a read error. The chain uses TRBV6-8 and TRBJ2-3; no definite D call. In germline, CDR1 is MNHGY, CDR2 SAAAGT. This CDR3 spans 16 amino acids. The CDR3 loop reads CAISLGARRTTDTQYF. CDR3 DNA: TGTGCCATCAGTTTGGGTGCGCGGAGAACCACAGATACGCAGTATTTT.

The V and J genes are TRBV19 and TRBJ2-2; either TRBD1 or TRBD2 may fit D (5 bases each). V shed 8 bases and J shed 1 base, with 11 bases lying between them. The V gene's germline CDR1 is LNHDA and CDR2 SQIVND (reference sequence). The CDR3 extends over 14 amino acids. The CDR3 coding sequence is TGTGCCAGTTCCCGGGGCTGGAACACCGGGGAGCTGTTTTTT. Its protein product is CASSRGWNTGELFF.

The genes are TRBV11-3 and TRBJ2-7; no clear D. Germline CDR1 SGHNT, CDR2 YENEEA. V gave up 2 bases and J gave up 5 bases, with 16 bases separating them. The CDR3 has 15 residues. DNA for the CDR3: TGTGCCAGCAGCTTAATAAAGGATTCCTTAGACGAGCAGTACTTC. Amino acids: CASSLIKDSLDEQYF.